These T cell receptor beta chains were read from a single sample in a study of cytomegalovirus exposure and HLA in healthy donors. Only in-frame clones appear in the TCRdb table, and some are missing; sequencing was by immunoSEQ multiplex PCR. The sample contains roughly 160,000 clones, about three quarters of which appear only once. Sequenced sample: PBMCs. The receptors were sampled from a woman aged 50 to 60 in good health and CMV-seropositive. Each CDR3 is given with its conserved first and last residue. Fields, in order: J gene, V gene, CDR3 length, clone size, D gene, CDR3 DNA, CDR3 protein. The D gene is left open where the match is weak. The size field is filled for only some rows; it gives once, few, many or a size class.

>TRBJ2-2|TRBV6-6|16|.|.
TGTGCCAGCACTCTGGGGCGCCTTACGGGCACCGGGGAGCTGTTTTTT
CASTLGRLTGTGELFF
>TRBJ1-1|TRBV4-1|15|once|.
TGCGCCAGCAGCCAAGTGGGCAGGGCCAACACTGAAGCTTTCTTT
CASSQVGRANTEAFF
>TRBJ1-2|TRBV28|16|.|TRBD1
TGTGCCAGCAGTGCCCCCGGGACAGGGGTTGGGTATGGCTACACCTTC
CASSAPGTGVGYGYTF
>TRBJ2-7|TRBV30|13|.|.
TGTGCCGGTAGAGAGGGAGCCGGCTACGAGCAGTACTTC
CAGREGAGYEQYF
>TRBJ2-1|TRBV2|14|.|.
TGTGCCAGCAGCGCTAGCGCACAGTACAATGAGCAGTTCTTC
CASSASAQYNEQFF
>TRBJ2-7|TRBV9|15|.|TRBD2
TGTGCCAGCAGCGTAGGGGGGGGTATCGCCTACGAGCAGTACTTC
CASSVGGGIAYEQYF
>TRBJ1-3|TRBV2|19|few|.
TGTGCCAGCACCTCTGGCAGGTTCCCTTCCCTGGACTCTGGAAACACCATATATTTT
CASTSGRFPSLDSGNTIYF
>TRBJ2-3|TRBV9|19|.|TRBD1
TGTGCCAGCAGCGTAGGTTTGGGGACAGGGGGCGATAACACAGATACGCAGTATTTT
CASSVGLGTGGDNTDTQYF
>TRBJ1-3|TRBV5-1|16|.|TRBD1
TGCGCCAGCAGCTTGGAATTCAGGGGGTACATTGACACCATATATTTT
CASSLEFRGYIDTIYF
>TRBJ2-7|TRBV28|12|.|.
TGTGCCAGCAGGCGGAGCTCCTACGAGCAGTACTTC
CASRRSSYEQYF
>TRBJ2-2|TRBV7-9|16|.|TRBD2
TGTGCCAGCAGCTTAACTAGCGGGACGAACACCGGGGAGCTGTTTTTT
CASSLTSGTNTGELFF
>TRBJ1-2|TRBV12-5|18|.|TRBD1
TGTGCTAGTGGTTTGGGGACAGGGCGAGGGGAAACTAACTATGGCTACACCTTC
CASGLGTGRGETNYGYTF
>TRBJ2-6|TRBV19|17|.|.
TGTGCCAGTAGTCCGAGCTCCCCTTCCTCTGGGGCCAACGTCCTGACTTTC
CASSPSSPSSGANVLTF
>TRBJ1-3|TRBV19|16|.|.
TGTGCCAGTAACCCAATCTTCTCGAGCTCTGGAAACACCATATATTTT
CASNPIFSSSGNTIYF
>TRBJ1-4|TRBV18|13|.|.
TGTGCCAGCTCTTTACAGGGTGGCGAAAAACTGTTTTTT
CASSLQGGEKLFF
>TRBJ2-4|TRBV25-1|14|.|.
TGTGCCAGCCGACCCCCGGGACATGGGTACATTCAGTACTTC
CASRPPGHGYIQYF
>TRBJ1-1|TRBV9|13|.|TRBD1
TGTGCCAGCAGCACCGACAGGGAGACTGAAGCTTTCTTT
CASSTDRETEAFF